What follows are 10 T cell receptor beta chains derived from one specimen sequenced in a study of blood T cell repertoires in COVID-19. TCRdb's table, derived via immunoSEQ multiplex PCR, lists solely in-frame clones and lacks some. Among some 25,000 clones listed, around 92% were seen once. The sequenced sample consisted of peripheral blood. The receptors derive from a man aged 65-85 years with active COVID-19.

J is TRBJ1-5 and V is TRBV19, with a tentative D call TRBD1 (6 bases). V was cut by 4 bases and J by 8 bases, with 15 bases left in between. The CDR3 has 14 amino acids. Germline lookup yields CDR1 LNHDA and CDR2 SQIVND (reference sequence). As DNA, the CDR3 is TGTGCCAGTAGTACGCAGGGGAGTTATGAGCCCCAGCATTTT. It yields the protein CASSTQGSYEPQHF.

The chain joins TRBV5-6 to TRBJ2-1; 7 nucleotides align to TRBD1. The CDR3 spans 18 residues. Germline assignment: CDR1 SGHDT and CDR2 YYEEEE. J gave up 2 bases and V 4 bases, and 15 bases lay outside the gene matches. CDR3 DNA: TGTGCCAGCAGCCTTGTTGACAGGGACGGGTCGGCCTACAATGAGCAGTTCTTC. Encoded protein: CASSLVDRDGSAYNEQFF.

V and J are TRBV2 and TRBJ2-5; TRBD1 aligns across 12 bases. The germline CDR1 and CDR2 sequences are SNHLY and FYNNEI. CDR3 size: 17 residues. With 4 bases clipped from V and 4 bases from J, the junction kept 10 bases outside the gene matches. The CDR3 is CASSGPLGTGGLETQYF. The CDR3 nucleotides read TGTGCCAGCAGTGGACCCCTCGGGACAGGGGGCCTAGAGACCCAGTACTTC.

This clone was detected only once. The chain carries TRBV18 and TRBJ2-2; 7 nucleotides match TRBD2. The CDR3 totals 16 residues. J was trimmed by 6 bases and V by 1 base; bases with no gene match: 8. CDR1 and CDR2 from the germline V gene are KGHSH and LQKENI. The DNA for the CDR3 is TGTGCCAGCTCACCACTTCCAGCGGGGACCCCCGGGGAGCTGTTTTTT. Translating it yields CASSPLPAGTPGELFF.

The table lists this clone with a few counts. The rearrangement joins TRBV7-2 to TRBJ1-2; D call uncertain. Trimming cost V 1 base and J 4 bases, with 13 bases left between them. This CDR3 has 15 amino acids. CDR1 is SGHTA, CDR2 FQGNSA, per germline. CDR3 DNA: TGTGCCAGCAGCTTAGTATCGGCAGGCACCTATGGCTACACCTTC. Protein product: CASSLVSAGTYGYTF.

The rearrangement links TRBV30 to TRBJ1-1; D is unresolved. This CDR3 region has 14 residues. From germline, CDR1 is GTSNPN and CDR2 SVGIG (reference sequence). V lost 3 bases, J lost 0 bases, and 11 bases lay in between. The CDR3 DNA sequence: TGTGCCTGGAGCTATAAGATCCTGAACACTGAAGCTTTCTTT. This encodes CAWSYKILNTEAFF.

The chain employs TRBV5-5 and TRBJ2-5; D not certain. V was shortened by 2 bases and J by 4 bases, with 3 bases between the two germline ends. CDR1 is SGHKS, CDR2 YYEKEE, per germline (reference sequence). The CDR3 extends over 11 amino acids. This CDR3 is CASSFGETQYF. CDR3 DNA: TGTGCCAGCAGCTTCGGAGAGACCCAGTACTTC.

The rearrangement joins TRBV6-2 or TRBV6-3 to TRBJ2-7; weak D call: TRBD2 (5 bases). The CDR3 extends over 13 amino acids. The V gene lost 8 bases and the J gene lost 1 base, with 12 bases spanning the gap. Germline assignment: CDR1 MNHEY and CDR2 SVGEGT. Here the CDR3 reads CASGLRGSYEQYF. The CDR3 nucleotides read TGTGCCAGCGGCCTCCGGGGTTCCTACGAGCAGTACTTC.

The genes are TRBV24-1 and TRBJ2-1; 11 bases match TRBD2. J was trimmed by 7 bases and V by 2 bases; bases with no gene match: 3. This CDR3 contains 15 residues. Germline V gene lookup returns CDR1 KGHDR and CDR2 SFDVKD. CDR3 sequence reads: CATSDWASGRNEQFF. Written as DNA, the CDR3 is TGTGCCACCAGTGATTGGGCTAGCGGGAGGAATGAGCAGTTCTTC.

This clone was picked up one time. Other nucleotide sequences from this sample produce the same CDR3. The genes are TRBV28 and TRBJ2-2; 8 bases are shared with TRBD2. Germline lookup yields CDR1 MDHEN and CDR2 SYDVKM. The trim removed 1 base at V and 4 bases at J, leaving 5 bases unmatched. This CDR3 spans 16 amino acids. CDR3 loop: CASSLFTSGGTGELFF. CDR3 bases: TGTGCCAGCAGTTTATTTACTAGCGGAGGCACCGGGGAGCTGTTTTTT.